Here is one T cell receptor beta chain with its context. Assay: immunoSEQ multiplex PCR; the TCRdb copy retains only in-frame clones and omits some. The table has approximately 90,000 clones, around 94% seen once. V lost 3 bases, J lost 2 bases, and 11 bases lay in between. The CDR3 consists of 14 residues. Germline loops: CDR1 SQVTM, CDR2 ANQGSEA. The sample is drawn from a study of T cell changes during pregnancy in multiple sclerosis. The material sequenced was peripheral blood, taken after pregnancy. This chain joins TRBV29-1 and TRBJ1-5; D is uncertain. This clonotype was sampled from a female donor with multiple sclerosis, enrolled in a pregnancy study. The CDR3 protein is CSVEEGGGNQPQHF. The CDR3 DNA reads TGCAGCGTTGAGGAGGGCGGCGGCAATCAGCCCCAGCATTTT. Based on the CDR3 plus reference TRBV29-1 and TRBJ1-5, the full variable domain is SAVISQKPSRDICQRGTSLTIQCQVDSQVTMMFWYRQQPGQSLTLIATANQGSEATYESGFVIDKFPISRPNLTFSTLTVSNMSPEDSSIYLCSVEEGGGNQPQHFGDGTRLSIL.